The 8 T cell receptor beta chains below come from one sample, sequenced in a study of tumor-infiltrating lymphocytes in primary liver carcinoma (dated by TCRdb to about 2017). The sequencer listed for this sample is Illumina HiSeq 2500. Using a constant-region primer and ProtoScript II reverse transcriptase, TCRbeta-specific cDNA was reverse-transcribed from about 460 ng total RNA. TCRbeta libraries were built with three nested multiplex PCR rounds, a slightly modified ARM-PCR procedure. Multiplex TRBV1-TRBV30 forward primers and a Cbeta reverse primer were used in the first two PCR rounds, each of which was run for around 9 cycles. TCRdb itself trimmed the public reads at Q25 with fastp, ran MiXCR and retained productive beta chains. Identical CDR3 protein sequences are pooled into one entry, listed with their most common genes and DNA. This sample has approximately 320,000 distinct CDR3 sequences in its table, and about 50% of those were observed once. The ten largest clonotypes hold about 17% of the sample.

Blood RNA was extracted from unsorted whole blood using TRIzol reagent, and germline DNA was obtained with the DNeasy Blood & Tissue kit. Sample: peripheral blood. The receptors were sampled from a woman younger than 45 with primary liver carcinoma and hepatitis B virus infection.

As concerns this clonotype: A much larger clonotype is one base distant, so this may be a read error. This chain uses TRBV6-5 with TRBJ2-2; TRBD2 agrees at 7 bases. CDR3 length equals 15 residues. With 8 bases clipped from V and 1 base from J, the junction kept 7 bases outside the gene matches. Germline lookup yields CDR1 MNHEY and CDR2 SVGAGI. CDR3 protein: CASQPWEGNTGELFF. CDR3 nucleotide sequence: TGTGCCAGCCAACCCTGGGAGGGGAACACCGGGGAGCTGTTTTTT.

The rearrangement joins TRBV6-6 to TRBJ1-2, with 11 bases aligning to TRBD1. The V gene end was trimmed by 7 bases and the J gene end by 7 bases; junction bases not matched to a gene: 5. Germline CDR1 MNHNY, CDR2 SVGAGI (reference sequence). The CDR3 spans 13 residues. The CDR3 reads CASTRTGGLGYTF. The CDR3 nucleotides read TGTGCCAGCACCCGGACAGGGGGCCTTGGCTACACCTTC.

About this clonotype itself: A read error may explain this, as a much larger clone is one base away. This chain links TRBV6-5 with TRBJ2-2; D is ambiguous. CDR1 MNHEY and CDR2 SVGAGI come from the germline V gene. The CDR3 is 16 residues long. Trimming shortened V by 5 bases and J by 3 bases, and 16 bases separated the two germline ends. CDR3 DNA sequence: TGTGCCAGCAGTCAACAGAGAGGTCGACACACCGGGGAGCTGTTTTTT. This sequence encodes CASSQQRGRHTGELFF.

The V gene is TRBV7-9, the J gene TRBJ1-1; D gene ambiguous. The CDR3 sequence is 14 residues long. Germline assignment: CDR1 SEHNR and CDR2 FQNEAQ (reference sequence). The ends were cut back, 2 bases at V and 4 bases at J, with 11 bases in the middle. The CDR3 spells CASSLFGVGTEAFF. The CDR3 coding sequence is TGTGCCAGCAGCTTATTCGGGGTTGGCACTGAAGCTTTCTTT.

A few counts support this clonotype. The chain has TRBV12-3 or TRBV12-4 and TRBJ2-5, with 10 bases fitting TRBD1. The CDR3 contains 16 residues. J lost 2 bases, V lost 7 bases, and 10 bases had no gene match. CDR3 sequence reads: CASMKRTGGLQETQYF. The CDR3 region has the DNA TGTGCCAGCATGAAGAGGACAGGGGGGCTTCAAGAGACCCAGTACTTC.

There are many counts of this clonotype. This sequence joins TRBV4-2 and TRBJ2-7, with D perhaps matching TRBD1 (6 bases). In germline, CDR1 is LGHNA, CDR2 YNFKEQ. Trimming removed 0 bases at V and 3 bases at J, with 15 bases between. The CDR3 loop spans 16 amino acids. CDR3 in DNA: TGTGCCAGCAGCCAAGATCAGGGGACCCCTTTCTACGAGCAGTACTTC. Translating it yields CASSQDQGTPFYEQYF.

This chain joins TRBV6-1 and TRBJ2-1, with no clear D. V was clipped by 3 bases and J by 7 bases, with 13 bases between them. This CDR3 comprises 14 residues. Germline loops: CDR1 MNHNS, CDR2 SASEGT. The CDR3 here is CASSEGTVKNEQFF. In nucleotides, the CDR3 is TGTGCCAGCAGTGAGGGTACAGTAAAGAATGAGCAGTTCTTC.

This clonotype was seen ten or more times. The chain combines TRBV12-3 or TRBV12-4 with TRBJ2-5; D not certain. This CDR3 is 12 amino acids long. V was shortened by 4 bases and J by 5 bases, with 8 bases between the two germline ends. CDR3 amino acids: CASSSSWETQYF. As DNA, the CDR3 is TGTGCCAGCAGTTCCTCTTGGGAGACCCAGTACTTC.